This paragraph covers one T cell receptor (beta chain) sequence. Antigen: not known. The sample belongs to a study of shared clonotypes between healthy human individuals. General study findings and limits: Around 5% was the fraction of naive CD4 clonotypes found shared across a few donors. With few donors, the genetic and exposure-history diversity represented was limited.

Measured with immunoSEQ multiplex PCR; TCRdb has only the in-frame clones, and not every one. The sample contains 2 million to 2.5 million clones, 80% to 95% of which appear only once. The TCR originated in a man aged 18 to 29 in good health. Some clones in this sample may be carry-over from other donors' samples. The sample consisted of naive CD4+ T cells from PBMCs. Described subset: CD45RA+ positively selected.

CDR3 region: CASSLLINEKLFF. CDR3 nucleotides: TGTGCCAGCAGTTTGCTGATTAATGAAAAACTGTTTTTT. This chain connects TRBV28 to TRBJ1-4; D unclear. V lost 3 bases, J lost 4 bases, and 6 bases lay in between. CDR3 length: 13 amino acids. The V gene's germline CDR1 is MDHEN and CDR2 SYDVKM.